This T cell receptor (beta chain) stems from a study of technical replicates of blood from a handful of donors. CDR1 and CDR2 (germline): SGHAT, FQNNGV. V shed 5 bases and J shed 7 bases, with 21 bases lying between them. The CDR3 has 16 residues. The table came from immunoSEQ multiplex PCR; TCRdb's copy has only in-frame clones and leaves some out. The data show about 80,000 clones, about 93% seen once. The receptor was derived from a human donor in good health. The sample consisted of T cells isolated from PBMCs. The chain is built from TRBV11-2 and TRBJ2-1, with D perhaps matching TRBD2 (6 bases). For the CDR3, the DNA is TGTGCCAGCAGCCCCCCCGAGGGGAGGAGACAAAATGAGCAGTTCTTC. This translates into CASSPPEGRRQNEQFF.